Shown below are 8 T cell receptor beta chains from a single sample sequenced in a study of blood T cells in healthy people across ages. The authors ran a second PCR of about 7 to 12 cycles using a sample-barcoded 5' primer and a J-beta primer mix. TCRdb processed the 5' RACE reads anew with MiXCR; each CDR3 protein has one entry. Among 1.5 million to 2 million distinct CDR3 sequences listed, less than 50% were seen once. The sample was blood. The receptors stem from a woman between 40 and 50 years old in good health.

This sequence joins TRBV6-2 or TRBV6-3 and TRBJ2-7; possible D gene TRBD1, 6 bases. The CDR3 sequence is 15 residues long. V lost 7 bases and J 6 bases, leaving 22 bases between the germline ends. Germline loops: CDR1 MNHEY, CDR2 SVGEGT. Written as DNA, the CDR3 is TGTGCCAGCACCCCTCGCAGGACAGCTGGGATCGAGCAGTACTTC. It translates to CASTPRRTAGIEQYF.

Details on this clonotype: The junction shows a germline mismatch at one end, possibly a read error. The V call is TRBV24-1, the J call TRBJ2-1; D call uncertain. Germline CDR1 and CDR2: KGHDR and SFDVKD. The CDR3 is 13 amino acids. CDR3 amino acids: CATSDSSFNEQFF. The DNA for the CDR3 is TGTGCCACCAGTGATTCGTCCTTCAATGAGCAGTTCTTC.

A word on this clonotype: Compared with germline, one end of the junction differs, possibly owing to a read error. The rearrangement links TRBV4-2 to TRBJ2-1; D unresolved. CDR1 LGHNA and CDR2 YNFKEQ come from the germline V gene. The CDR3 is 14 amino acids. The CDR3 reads CASSHTLLNNGQFF. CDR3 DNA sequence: TGTGCCAGCAGCCACACACTCCTAAACAATGGGCAGTTCTTC.

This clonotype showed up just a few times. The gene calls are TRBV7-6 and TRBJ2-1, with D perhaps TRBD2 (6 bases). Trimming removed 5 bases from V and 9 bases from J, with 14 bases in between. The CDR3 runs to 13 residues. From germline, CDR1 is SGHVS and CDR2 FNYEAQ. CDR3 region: CASSPHGSGEQFF. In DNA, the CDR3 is TGTGCCAGCAGCCCCCACGGTAGCGGTGAGCAGTTCTTC.

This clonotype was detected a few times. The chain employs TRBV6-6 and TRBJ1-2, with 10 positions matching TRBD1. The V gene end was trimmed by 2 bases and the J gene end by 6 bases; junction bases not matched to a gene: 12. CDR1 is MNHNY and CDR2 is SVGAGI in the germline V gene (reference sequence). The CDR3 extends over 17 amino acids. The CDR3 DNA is TGTGCCAGCAGTTACACTGGGACAGGGGAAGTTATAGATGGCTACACCTTC. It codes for CASSYTGTGEVIDGYTF.

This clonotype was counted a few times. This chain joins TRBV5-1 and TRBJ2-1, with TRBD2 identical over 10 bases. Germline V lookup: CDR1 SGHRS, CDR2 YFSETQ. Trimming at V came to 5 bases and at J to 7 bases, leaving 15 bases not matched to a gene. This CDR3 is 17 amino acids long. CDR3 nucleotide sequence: TGCGCCAGCAGTCCGCCCAAGAGCGGGGGGGCGGGGAATGAGCAGTTCTTC. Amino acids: CASSPPKSGGAGNEQFF.

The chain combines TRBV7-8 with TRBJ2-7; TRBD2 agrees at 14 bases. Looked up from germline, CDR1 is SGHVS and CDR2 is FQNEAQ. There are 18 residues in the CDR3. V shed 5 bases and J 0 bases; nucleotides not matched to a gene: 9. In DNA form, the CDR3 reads TGTGCCAGCAGCCCCACTCCGGGACTAGCGGGGGACTCCTACGAGCAGTACTTC. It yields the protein CASSPTPGLAGDSYEQYF.

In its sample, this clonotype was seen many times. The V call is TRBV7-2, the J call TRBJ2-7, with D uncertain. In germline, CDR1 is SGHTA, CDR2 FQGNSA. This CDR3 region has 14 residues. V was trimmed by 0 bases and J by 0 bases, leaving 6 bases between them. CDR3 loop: CASSLARSSYEQYF. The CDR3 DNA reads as TGTGCCAGCAGCTTAGCTAGGAGCTCCTACGAGCAGTACTTC.